This T cell receptor beta chain originates from a study of T cell responses to AZD1222 COVID-19 vaccine. CDR1 and CDR2 (germline): MNHEY, SVGAGI. Deletions cut 8 bases from V and 8 bases from J, with 10 bases between. The CDR3 length is 11 residues. This clone was observed a handful of times. Its matching antigen is unknown. Only in-frame clones appear in the TCRdb table, and some are missing; sequencing was by immunoSEQ multiplex PCR. The sample records 90,000 to 130,000 clones, 85% to 95% being singletons. Whole-study findings and limits: At 160-218 and 743-854, vaccine-associated CD4 TCRs were dominant, and they spanned spike. The donor group comprised mostly white British people and more females; the analysis possibly underestimated clonal diversity.

This sequence was found in an adult in good health. The chain links TRBV6-5 to TRBJ1-5, with D unclear. The sequencing here drew on peripheral blood, taken on day 0 of AZD1222 vaccination. The CDR3 is CASGPSKPQHF. As DNA, the CDR3 is TGTGCCAGCGGCCCCTCAAAGCCCCAGCATTTT.